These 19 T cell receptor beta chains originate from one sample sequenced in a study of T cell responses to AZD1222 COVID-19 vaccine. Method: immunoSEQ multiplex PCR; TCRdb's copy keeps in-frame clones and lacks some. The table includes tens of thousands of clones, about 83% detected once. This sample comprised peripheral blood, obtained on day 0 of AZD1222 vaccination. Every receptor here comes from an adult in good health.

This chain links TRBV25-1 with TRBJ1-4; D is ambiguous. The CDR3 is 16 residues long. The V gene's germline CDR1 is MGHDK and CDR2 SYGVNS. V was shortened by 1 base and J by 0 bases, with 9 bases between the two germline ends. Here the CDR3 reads CASSEFTAATNEKLFF. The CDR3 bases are TGTGCCAGCAGTGAATTTACAGCAGCAACTAATGAAAAACTGTTTTTT.

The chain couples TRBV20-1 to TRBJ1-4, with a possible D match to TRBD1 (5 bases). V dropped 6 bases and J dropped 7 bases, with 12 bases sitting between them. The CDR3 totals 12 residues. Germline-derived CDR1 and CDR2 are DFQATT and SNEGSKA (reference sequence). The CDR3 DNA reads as TGCAGTGCCAGTTCAGGGCGTGAAAAACTGTTTTTT. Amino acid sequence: CSASSGREKLFF.

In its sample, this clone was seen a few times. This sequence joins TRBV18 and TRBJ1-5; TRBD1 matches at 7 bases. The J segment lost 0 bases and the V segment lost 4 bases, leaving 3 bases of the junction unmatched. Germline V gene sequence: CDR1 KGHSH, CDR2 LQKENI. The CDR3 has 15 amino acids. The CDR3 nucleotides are TGTGCCAGCTCACACGACAGGGCTAGCAATCAGCCCCAGCATTTT. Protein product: CASSHDRASNQPQHF.

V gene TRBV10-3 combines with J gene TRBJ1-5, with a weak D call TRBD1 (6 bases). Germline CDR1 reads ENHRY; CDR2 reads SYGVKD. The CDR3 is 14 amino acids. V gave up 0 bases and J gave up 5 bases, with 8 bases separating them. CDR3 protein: CAISESRGDQPQHF. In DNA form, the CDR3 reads TGTGCCATCAGTGAGTCCAGGGGAGATCAGCCCCAGCATTTT.

CDR3 sequence (DNA): TGTGCCAGCAGCTTAACGGGGGTCAACACCATATATTTT. Its protein product is CASSLTGVNTIYF. The J gene is TRBJ1-3, the V gene TRBV11-2, with D tentatively TRBD1 (5 bases). Trimming removed 2 bases from V and 7 bases from J, with 9 bases in between. The CDR3 extends over 13 amino acids. Germline CDR1 reads SGHAT; CDR2 reads FQNNGV. The whole variable domain, remainder taken from reference TRBV11-2 and TRBJ1-3, is EAGVAQSPRYKIIEKRQSVAFWCNPISGHATLYWYQQILGQGPKLLIQFQNNGVVDDSQLPKDRFSAERLKGVDSTLKIQPAKLEDSAVYLCASSLTGVNTIYFGEGSWLTVV.

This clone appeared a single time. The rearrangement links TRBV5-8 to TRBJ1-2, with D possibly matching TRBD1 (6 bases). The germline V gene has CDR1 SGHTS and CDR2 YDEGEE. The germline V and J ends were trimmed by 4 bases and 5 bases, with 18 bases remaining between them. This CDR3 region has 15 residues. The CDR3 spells CASSRPVGTFYGYTF. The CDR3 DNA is TGTGCCAGCAGCCGACCAGTAGGGACATTTTATGGCTACACCTTC.

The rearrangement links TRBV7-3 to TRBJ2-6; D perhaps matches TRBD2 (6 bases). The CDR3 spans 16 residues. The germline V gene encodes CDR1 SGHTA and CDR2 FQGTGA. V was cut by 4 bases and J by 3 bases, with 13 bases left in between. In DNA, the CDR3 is TGTGCCAGCAGCTCGAGGTCGGGGGTTGGGGCCAACGTCCTGACTTTC. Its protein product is CASSSRSGVGANVLTF.

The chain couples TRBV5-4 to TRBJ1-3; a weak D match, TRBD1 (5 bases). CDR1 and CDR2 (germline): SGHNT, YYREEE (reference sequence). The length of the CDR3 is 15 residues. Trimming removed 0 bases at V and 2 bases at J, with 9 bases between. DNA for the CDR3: TGTGCCAGCAGCTTGGGCGGGGCCCCTGGAAACACCATATATTTT. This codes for CASSLGGAPGNTIYF. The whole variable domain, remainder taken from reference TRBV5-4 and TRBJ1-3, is ETGVTQSPTHLIKTRGQQVTLRCSSQSGHNTVSWYQQALGQGPQFIFQYYREEENGRGNFPPRFSGLQFPNYSSELNVNALELDDSALYLCASSLGGAPGNTIYFGEGSWLTVV.

Here the CDR3 DNA reads TGCGCCAGCAGCCCCGACCCGAGGGACTATGGCTACACCTTC. Protein: CASSPDPRDYGYTF. The chain links TRBV5-1 to TRBJ1-2; D remains ambiguous. This CDR3 is 14 amino acids long. CDR1 SGHRS and CDR2 YFSETQ come from the germline V gene. V was clipped by 4 bases and J by 3 bases, with 13 bases between them. Filled out from reference TRBV5-1 and TRBJ1-2, the complete variable domain reads KAGVTQTPRYLIKTRGQQVTLSCSPISGHRSVSWYQQTPGQGLQFLFEYFSETQRNKGNFPGRFSGRQFSNSRSEMNVSTLELGDSALYLCASSPDPRDYGYTFGSGTRLTVV.

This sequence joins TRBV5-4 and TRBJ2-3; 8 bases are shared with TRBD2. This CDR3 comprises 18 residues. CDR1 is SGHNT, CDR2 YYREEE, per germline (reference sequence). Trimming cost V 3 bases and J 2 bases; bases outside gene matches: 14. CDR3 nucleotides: TGTGCCAGCAGCTGGGGGCTAGCGGGCCCCTCGAACACAGATACGCAGTATTTT. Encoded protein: CASSWGLAGPSNTDTQYF.

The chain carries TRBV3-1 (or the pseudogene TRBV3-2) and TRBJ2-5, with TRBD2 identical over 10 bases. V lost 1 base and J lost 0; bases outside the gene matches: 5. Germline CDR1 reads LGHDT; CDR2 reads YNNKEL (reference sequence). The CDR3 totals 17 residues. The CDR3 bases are TGTGCCAGCAGCCAAGTCGCTAGCGGGGGATACCAAGAGACCCAGTACTTC. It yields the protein CASSQVASGGYQETQYF.

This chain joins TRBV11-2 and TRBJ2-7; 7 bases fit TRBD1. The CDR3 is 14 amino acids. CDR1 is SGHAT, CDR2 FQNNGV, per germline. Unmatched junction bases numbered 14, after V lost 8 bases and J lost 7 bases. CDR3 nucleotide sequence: TGTGCCAGCCGCAACCGGGACAGTACCGTAGAGCAGTACTTC. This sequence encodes CASRNRDSTVEQYF. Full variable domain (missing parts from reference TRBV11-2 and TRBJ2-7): EAGVAQSPRYKIIEKRQSVAFWCNPISGHATLYWYQQILGQGPKLLIQFQNNGVVDDSQLPKDRFSAERLKGVDSTLKIQPAKLEDSAVYLCASRNRDSTVEQYFGPGTRLTVT.

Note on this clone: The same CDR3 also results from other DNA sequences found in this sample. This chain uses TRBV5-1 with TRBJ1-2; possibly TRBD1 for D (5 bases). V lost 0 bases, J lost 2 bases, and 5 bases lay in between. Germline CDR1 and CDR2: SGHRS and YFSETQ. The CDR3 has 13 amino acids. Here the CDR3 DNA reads TGCGCCAGCAGCTTGGGACAGAACTATGGCTACACCTTC. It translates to CASSLGQNYGYTF.

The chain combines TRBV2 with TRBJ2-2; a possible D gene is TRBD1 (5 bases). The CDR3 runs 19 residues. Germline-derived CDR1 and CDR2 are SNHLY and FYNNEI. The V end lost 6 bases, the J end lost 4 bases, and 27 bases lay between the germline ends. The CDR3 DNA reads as TGTGCCAGCAGCCGCATCCTTTGGGGCAGGGATACGGCCACCGGGGAGCTGTTTTTT. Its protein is CASSRILWGRDTATGELFF.

The CDR3 sequence: CASSYSRLAPYNEQFF. In DNA, the CDR3 is TGTGCCAGCAGTTACTCTCGACTAGCGCCCTACAATGAGCAGTTCTTC. V and J are TRBV6-5 and TRBJ2-1; TRBD2 aligns across 8 bases. The CDR3 sequence is 16 residues long. After removal of 0 bases from V and 2 bases from J, the junction contained 3 bases not matched to a gene. Germline CDR1 MNHEY, CDR2 SVGAGI.

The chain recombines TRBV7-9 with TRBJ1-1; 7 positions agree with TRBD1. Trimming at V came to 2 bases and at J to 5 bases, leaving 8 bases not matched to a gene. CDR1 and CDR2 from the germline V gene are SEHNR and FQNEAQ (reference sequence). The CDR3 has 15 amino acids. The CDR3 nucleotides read TGTGCCAGCAGCTTACCGACAGGGTCGGGGACTGAAGCTTTCTTT. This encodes CASSLPTGSGTEAFF.

CDR3 DNA: TGTGCCACCCGGACAGGCTCACAGCCCCAGCATTTT. This encodes CATRTGSQPQHF. This rearrangement joins TRBV19 to TRBJ1-5; 7 nucleotides agree with TRBD1. The junction had 7 bases not matched to a gene; V was cut back by 10 bases and J by 7 bases. CDR1 and CDR2 from the germline V gene are LNHDA and SQIVND (reference sequence). The CDR3 runs 12 residues.

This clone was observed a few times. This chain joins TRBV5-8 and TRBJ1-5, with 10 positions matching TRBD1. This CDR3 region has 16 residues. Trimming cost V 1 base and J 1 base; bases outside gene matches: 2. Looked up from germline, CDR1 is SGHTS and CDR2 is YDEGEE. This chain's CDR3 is CASSLRQGASNQPQHF. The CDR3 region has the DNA TGTGCCAGCAGCTTGCGACAGGGGGCCAGCAATCAGCCCCAGCATTTT.

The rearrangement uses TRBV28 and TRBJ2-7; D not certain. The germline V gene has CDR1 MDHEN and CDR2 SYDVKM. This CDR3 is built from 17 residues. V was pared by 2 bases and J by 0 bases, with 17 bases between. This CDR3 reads CASSLPLGSTSSYEQYF. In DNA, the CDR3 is TGTGCCAGCAGTTTACCTTTGGGCAGTACCTCCTCCTACGAGCAGTACTTC.